Below are 28 T cell receptor beta chains sequenced from a single sample in a study of T cells in Graves' hyperthyroidism and ophthalmopathy. RNA transcripts provided the source from which TCR beta CDR3 regions were amplified. The study used the HTBI primer set for a first-round RT-PCR of the TCR CDR3. TCRdb called the multiplex PCR reads again in MiXCR, with one record for every CDR3 protein. The sample has around 720,000 distinct CDR3 sequences, roughly 32% seen once; the top ten hold around 32%. Sequenced input: blood. All receptors come from a woman in her 40s with Graves' hyperthyroidism.

The chain joins TRBV7-2 to TRBJ2-7; D is tentatively TRBD1 or TRBD2 (6 bases each). Germline V CDR1 and CDR2: SGHTA, FQGNSA. V dropped 5 bases and J dropped 1 base, with 15 bases sitting between them. The CDR3 has 15 residues. The CDR3 is CASSGGGAGSYEQYF. The CDR3, as DNA: TGTGCCAGCAGCGGGGGCGGGGCGGGGTCCTACGAGCAGTACTTC.

There are many counts of this clonotype. V gene TRBV5-4 combines with J gene TRBJ1-1; 9 positions match TRBD1. The V and J ends lost 5 bases and 3 bases, in that order; junction bases with no gene match: 8. This CDR3 contains 15 residues. CDR1 and CDR2 (germline): SGHNT, YYREEE (reference sequence). The CDR3 sequence is CASRNRDRVDTEAFF. For the CDR3, the DNA is TGTGCCAGCAGGAACCGGGACAGGGTCGACACTGAAGCTTTCTTT.

There are a few counts of this clonotype. One junction end does not reproduce the germline sequence, and a read error may be involved. The chain combines TRBV4-3 with TRBJ1-5; no firm D call. Per germline, CDR1 LGHNA and CDR2 YSLEER. The CDR3 spans 14 residues. The CDR3 is CASSPEDGNQPQHF. The CDR3 nucleotides read TGCGCCAGTAGCCCCGAGGACGGTAATCAGCCCCAGCATTTT.

The rearrangement links TRBV24-1 to TRBJ1-2, with D hard to call. CDR1 KGHDR and CDR2 SFDVKD come from the germline V gene. The ends were cut back, 8 bases at V and 3 bases at J, with 9 bases in the middle. This CDR3 comprises 12 residues. The CDR3 spells CATTDLYYGYTF. CDR3 nucleotides: TGTGCCACCACGGACCTTTACTATGGCTACACCTTC.

This clonotype occurred many times. V and J are TRBV19 and TRBJ1-6; 10 nucleotides agree with TRBD1. Looked up from germline, CDR1 is LNHDA and CDR2 is SQIVND (reference sequence). J gave up 8 bases and V 6 bases, and 4 bases lay outside the gene matches. CDR3 size: 14 residues. CDR3 residues: CASRRTGGDSPLHF. CDR3 DNA: TGTGCCAGTAGGAGGACAGGGGGTGATTCACCCCTCCACTTT.

This clonotype was counted at least ten times. The chain has TRBV7-2 and TRBJ2-7, with TRBD1 matching over 9 bases. The germline V gene encodes CDR1 SGHTA and CDR2 FQGNSA. This CDR3 spans 15 amino acids. Unmatched junction bases numbered 10, after V lost 4 bases and J lost 6 bases. The CDR3, as DNA: TGTGCCAGCAGCTCACAGGGACAGGGAGGCTCCGAGCAGTACTTC. Protein product: CASSSQGQGGSEQYF.

This clonotype was seen at least ten times. The V gene is TRBV2, the J gene TRBJ1-6, with D uncertain. This CDR3 is built from 12 residues. Germline-derived CDR1 and CDR2 are SNHLY and FYNNEI. V shed 10 bases and J shed 10 bases, with 14 bases lying between them. Here the CDR3 reads CATTAGLSPLHF. In DNA form, the CDR3 reads TGTGCCACCACCGCTGGGCTATCACCCCTCCACTTT.

This clonotype was detected only a few times. The V gene is TRBV30, the J gene TRBJ1-2; D is possibly TRBD1 (5 bases). Trimming pared 3 bases from V and 2 bases from J, leaving 10 bases between. The CDR3 runs 13 residues. The germline V gene has CDR1 GTSNPN and CDR2 SVGIG (reference sequence). CDR3 coding DNA: TGTGCCTGGAGAGGCGGGGCGAACTATGGCTACACCTTC. This sequence encodes CAWRGGANYGYTF.

The chain joins TRBV7-9 to TRBJ1-1; D remains unclear. Germline CDR1 reads SEHNR; CDR2 reads FQNEAQ (reference sequence). The CDR3 runs to 15 residues. The V and J ends lost 4 bases and 3 bases respectively, with 15 bases between them. The CDR3 nucleotides read TGTGCCAGCAGCTCCCAAAGTTCCCTGTACACTGAAGCTTTCTTT. Encoded protein: CASSSQSSLYTEAFF.

This sequence joins TRBV7-9 and TRBJ2-7, with D unresolved. The length of the CDR3 is 11 residues. The germline CDR1 and CDR2 sequences are SEHNR and FQNEAQ (reference sequence). The germline V and J ends were trimmed by 7 bases and 5 bases, with 9 bases remaining between them. The CDR3 loop reads CASTPPNEQYF. In DNA form, the CDR3 reads TGTGCCAGCACCCCCCCCAACGAGCAGTACTTC.

On this clonotype: This could be a read error, since a much larger clone is one nucleotide away. The chain joins TRBV7-9 to TRBJ2-2, with D tentatively TRBD1 or TRBD2 (5 bases each). Trimming shortened V by 3 bases and J by 2 bases, and 7 bases separated the two germline ends. The CDR3 has 14 residues. CDR1 and CDR2 from the germline V gene are SEHNR and FQNEAQ (reference sequence). The CDR3, as DNA: TGTGCCAGCAGCTTTGGGGACAACACCGGGGAGCTGTTTTTT. This translates into CASSFGDNTGELFF.

The table lists this clonotype with many counts. The rearrangement links TRBV13 to TRBJ2-7; perhaps TRBD1 as D (5 bases). The V gene lost 4 bases and the J gene lost 3 bases, with 19 bases spanning the gap. This CDR3 has 16 residues. Looked up from germline, CDR1 is PRHDT and CDR2 is FYEKMQ (reference sequence). CDR3 region: CASSWRSLGRDYEQYF. The CDR3 DNA is TGTGCCAGCAGCTGGCGGTCTCTCGGCAGGGACTACGAGCAGTACTTC.

As regards this clonotype: The DNA is omitted, as the CDR3 cannot be located on it reliably, and the CDR3 follows TCRdb's listing. V usage is TRBV13 and J usage is TRBJ1-4; TRBD1 is the table's D call, not checked against the DNA. 15 amino acids form the CDR3, both terminal residues included. Germline CDR1 reads PRHDT; CDR2 reads FYEKMQ (reference sequence). This chain's CDR3 is CASSFTAPLMKNCFF.

V gene TRBV4-1 combines with J gene TRBJ1-2; no clear D gene. Germline CDR1 MGHRA, CDR2 YSYEKL. Trimming took off 0 bases at V and 4 bases at J, with 12 bases between the two ends. The CDR3 covers 15 residues. The CDR3 DNA sequence: TGCGCCAGCAGCCAAGAAGCGGTGATAGGCTATGGCTACACCTTC. It is translated as CASSQEAVIGYGYTF.

The chain links TRBV7-9 to TRBJ2-7, with TRBD1 as a possible D gene (5 bases). Germline assignment: CDR1 SEHNR and CDR2 FQNEAQ (reference sequence). This CDR3 is built from 13 residues. The V gene lost 2 bases and the J gene lost 5 bases, with 10 bases spanning the gap. Here the CDR3 DNA reads TGTGCCAGCAGCTTAAACAGGCCCAACGAGCAGTACTTC. This encodes CASSLNRPNEQYF.

Ten or more counts support this clonotype. The V call is TRBV7-2, the J call TRBJ1-1; 9 bases fit TRBD1. Germline V gene data show CDR1 as SGHTA and CDR2 as FQGNSA. The CDR3 consists of 15 residues. Trimming at V came to 4 bases and at J to 2 bases, leaving 5 bases not matched to a gene. This CDR3 is CASSSGQGHNTEAFF. CDR3 DNA: TGTGCCAGCAGCTCCGGACAGGGGCACAACACTGAAGCTTTCTTT.

The V and J genes are TRBV12-3 or TRBV12-4 and TRBJ1-4; D unclear. This CDR3 is built from 17 residues. The V gene lost 6 bases and the J gene lost 7 bases, with 24 bases spanning the gap. The CDR3 coding sequence is TGTGCCAGCAGCTTACCCAACGAACGGATCTTGGTTGAAAAACTGTTTTTT. Amino acid sequence: CASSLPNERILVEKLFF.

This clonotype has a count of ten or more. The rearrangement joins TRBV7-2 to TRBJ1-2; D may be TRBD1 (5 bases). Trimming removed 4 bases at V and 4 bases at J, with 10 bases between. The CDR3 is made up of 13 amino acids. Germline CDR1 and CDR2: SGHTA and FQGNSA. The CDR3 region is CASSSTDTYGYTF. DNA for the CDR3: TGTGCCAGCAGCTCGACAGATACCTATGGCTACACCTTC.

This clonotype was observed a handful of times. The V call is TRBV12-3 or TRBV12-4, the J call TRBJ1-2; no clear D. The V gene lost 5 bases and the J gene lost 4 bases, with 17 bases spanning the gap. The CDR3 extends over 15 amino acids. CDR3 sequence (DNA): TGTGCCAGCAGTACCCACACCTTGCGGCTCTATGGCTACACCTTC. Translating gives CASSTHTLRLYGYTF.

The chain recombines TRBV6-2 or TRBV6-3 with TRBJ1-5; D is unresolved. Germline-derived CDR1 and CDR2 are MNHEY and SVGEGT. The V end lost 3 bases, the J end lost 7 bases, and 13 bases lay between the germline ends. The CDR3 spans 14 residues. In DNA form, the CDR3 reads TGTGCCAGCAGTTATATGGGTTTGTTCCAGCCCCAGCATTTT. This translates into CASSYMGLFQPQHF.

This clonotype occurred a few times. The chain is built from TRBV7-2 and TRBJ2-7; 7 bases are a match to TRBD2. The CDR3 length is 15 residues. The V gene's germline CDR1 is SGHTA and CDR2 FQGNSA. V trimming: 6 bases; J trimming: 2 bases; junction bases outside the gene matches: 10. The CDR3 nucleotides are TGTGCCAGCAGTCCCCAGCGGGGACGTCCCTACGAGCAGTACTTC. This gives the protein CASSPQRGRPYEQYF.

This chain joins TRBV25-1 and TRBJ1-6; D unclear. Trimming took 7 bases from V and 3 from J, leaving 13 bases between them. This CDR3 is built from 15 residues. The germline V gene has CDR1 MGHDK and CDR2 SYGVNS. CDR3 loop: CASTPEPVYNSPLHF. For the CDR3, the DNA is TGTGCCAGCACCCCGGAGCCGGTCTATAATTCACCCCTCCACTTT.

With regard to this clonotype: A much larger clone is a single base away; this may be a read error. This chain uses TRBV7-9 with TRBJ1-6; D is uncertain. The CDR3 consists of 13 residues. Germline V gives CDR1 SEHNR, CDR2 FQNEAQ (reference sequence). This CDR3 reads CAGSPQAGSPLHF. The CDR3 DNA reads TGCGCCGGCAGCCCCCAGGCGGGCTCACCCCTCCACTTT.

This clonotype was detected many times. The chain joins TRBV19 to TRBJ1-2, with TRBD1 matching 9 bases. Losses at the gene ends were 6 bases for V and 7 bases for J; bases not matched to a gene: 6. Germline CDR1 LNHDA, CDR2 SQIVND (reference sequence). The CDR3 has 13 amino acids. The CDR3 is CASSTGGVGGYTF. The CDR3 region has the DNA TGTGCCAGTAGCACAGGGGGCGTCGGTGGCTACACCTTC.

A note on this clonotype: One end of the junction does not line up with germline, which may come from a read error. The CDR3 is CASRESLTGGLFF. In DNA form, the CDR3 reads TGCGCCAGCAGGGAGTCTCTCACCGGGGGGCTGTTTTTT. The V and J genes are TRBV5-1 and TRBJ2-2; perhaps TRBD2 as D (6 bases). This CDR3 region has 13 residues. Germline CDR1 and CDR2: SGHRS and YFSETQ.

The chain links TRBV20-1 to TRBJ2-7; 9 positions match TRBD1. V shed 4 bases and J 4 bases; nucleotides not matched to a gene: 11. The CDR3 is 15 residues long. The V gene's germline CDR1 is DFQATT and CDR2 SNEGSKA (reference sequence). CDR3 residues: CSAIKRQGDRYEQYF. The CDR3 nucleotides read TGCAGTGCTATCAAGAGACAGGGGGATCGGTACGAGCAGTACTTC.

J is TRBJ2-2 and V is TRBV11-2; possibly TRBD1 for D (5 bases). Trimming stripped 5 bases from V and 0 bases from J, with 13 bases between. The germline V gene has CDR1 SGHAT and CDR2 FQNNGV. The CDR3 runs to 16 residues. The CDR3 loop is CASSPGIVANTGELFF. In DNA form, the CDR3 reads TGTGCCAGCAGCCCAGGGATTGTGGCGAACACCGGGGAGCTGTTTTTT. The full variable domain, completed using reference TRBV11-2 and TRBJ2-2, is EAGVAQSPRYKIIEKRQSVAFWCNPISGHATLYWYQQILGQGPKLLIQFQNNGVVDDSQLPKDRFSAERLKGVDSTLKIQPAKLEDSAVYLCASSPGIVANTGELFFGEGSRLTVL.

V is TRBV2 and J is TRBJ2-2, with 8 bases identical to TRBD1. Germline assignment: CDR1 SNHLY and CDR2 FYNNEI. The CDR3 spans 14 residues. V was pared by 4 bases and J by 3 bases, with 1 base of the junction left unmatched. CDR3 bases: TGTGCCAGCAGTGGACAGGGGCACACCGGGGAGCTGTTTTTT. Translation gives CASSGQGHTGELFF. The whole variable domain, filled in from reference TRBV2 and TRBJ2-2, reads EPEVTQTPSHQVTQMGQEVILRCVPISNHLYFYWYRQILGQKVEFLVSFYNNEISEKSEIFDDQFSVERPDGSNFTLKIRSTKLEDSAMYFCASSGQGHTGELFFGEGSRLTVL.